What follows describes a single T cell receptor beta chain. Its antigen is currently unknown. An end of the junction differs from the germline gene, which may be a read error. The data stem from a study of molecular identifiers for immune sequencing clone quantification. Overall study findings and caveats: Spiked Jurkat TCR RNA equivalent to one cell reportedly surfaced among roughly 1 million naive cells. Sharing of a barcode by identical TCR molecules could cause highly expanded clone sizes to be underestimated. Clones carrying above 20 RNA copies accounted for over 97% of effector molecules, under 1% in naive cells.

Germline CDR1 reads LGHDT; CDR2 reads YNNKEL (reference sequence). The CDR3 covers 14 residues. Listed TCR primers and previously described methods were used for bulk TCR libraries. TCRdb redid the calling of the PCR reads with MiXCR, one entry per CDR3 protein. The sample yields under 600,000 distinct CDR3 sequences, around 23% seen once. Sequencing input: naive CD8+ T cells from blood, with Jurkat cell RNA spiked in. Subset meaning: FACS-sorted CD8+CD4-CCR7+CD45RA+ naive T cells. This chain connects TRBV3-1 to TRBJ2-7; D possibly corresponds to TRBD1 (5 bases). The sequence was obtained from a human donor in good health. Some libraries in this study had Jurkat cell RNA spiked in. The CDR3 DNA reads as TGTGCCAGCAGCCAACTCGAGGACACGTACGAGCATTACTTC. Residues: CASSQLEDTYEHYF.